Many counts were recorded for the clone carrying this T cell receptor (beta chain). The researchers produced TCR beta cDNA from roughly 500 ng total RNA with a constant-region primer. A slightly modified ARM-PCR protocol with three nested multiplex PCR rounds produced these TCR beta libraries. Researchers ran the first two PCR rounds for roughly 11 cycles each with TRBV1-TRBV30 forward primers and a C-beta reverse primer. TCRdb analysed the multiplex PCR reads with MiXCR anew, one entry per CDR3 protein. The sample contains about 100,000 distinct CDR3 sequences, about two thirds of which appear only once. The ends were cut back, 5 bases at V and 3 bases at J, with 11 bases in the middle. The length of the CDR3 is 13 residues. Germline V gene lookup returns CDR1 MNHEY and CDR2 SVGAGI. The data stem from a study of tumor-infiltrating lymphocytes in primary liver carcinoma. Unsorted bulk tissue of roughly 17-33 mg yielded co-extracted RNA and DNA. No treatment had been given to the patients, who were chronically infected with HBV. Five discrete regions of every tumor underwent sampling.

Input material: liver tumor tissue from sampling region 2. Stated subset: tumor region T2, inferior pole. The chain links TRBV6-5 to TRBJ2-7; perhaps TRBD1 as D (5 bases). The sequence came from a woman aged 55-70 years with primary liver carcinoma and hepatitis B virus infection. CDR3 region: CASSQDTGYEQYF. CDR3 nucleotide sequence: TGTGCCAGCAGTCAGGACACCGGCTACGAGCAGTACTTC.